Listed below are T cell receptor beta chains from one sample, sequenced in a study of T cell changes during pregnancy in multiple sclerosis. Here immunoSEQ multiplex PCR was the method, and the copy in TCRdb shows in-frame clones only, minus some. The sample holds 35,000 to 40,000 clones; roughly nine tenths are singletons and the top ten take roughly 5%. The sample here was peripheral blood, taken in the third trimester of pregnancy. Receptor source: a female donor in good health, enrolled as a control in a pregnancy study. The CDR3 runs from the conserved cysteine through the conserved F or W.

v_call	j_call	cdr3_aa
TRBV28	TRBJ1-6	CASSLLQGTLHF
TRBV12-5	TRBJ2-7	CASGPAGQGGSEQYF
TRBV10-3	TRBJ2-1	CAISDRERIRTEQFF
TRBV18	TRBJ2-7	CASSLFPVGAEYEQYF
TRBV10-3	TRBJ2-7	CAISGGGRDEQYF
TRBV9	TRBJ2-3	CASSVGLAGYGTDTQYF
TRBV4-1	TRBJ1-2	CASSPLMRANYGYTF
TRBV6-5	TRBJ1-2	CASSLTRALDGYTF
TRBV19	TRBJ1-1	CASSMNRAAMNTEAFF
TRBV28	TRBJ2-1	CASSLFSVSSYNEQFF
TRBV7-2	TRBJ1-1	CASSSGGGATEAFF
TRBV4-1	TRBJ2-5	CASSQGPGGGARETQYF
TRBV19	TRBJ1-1	CASSAKAAAEAFF
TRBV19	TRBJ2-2	CASSSVGLAGGPRNTGELFF
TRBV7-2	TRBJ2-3	CASQGTRTDTQYF
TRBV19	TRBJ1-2	CASVRPGQGLRGYTF
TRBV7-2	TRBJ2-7	CASSPRTGNYEQYF
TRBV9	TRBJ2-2	CASSVATSGGAPTGELFF
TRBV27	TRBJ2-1	CASSWREQRNEQFF
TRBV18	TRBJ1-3	CASYRGGFGNTIYF
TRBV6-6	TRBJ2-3	CASSYSQGGTDTQYF
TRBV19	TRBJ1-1	CASSIHRGGLIEAFF
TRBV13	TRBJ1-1	CASFEPTGIAEAFF
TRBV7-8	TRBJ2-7	CASSFGRTGAEQYF
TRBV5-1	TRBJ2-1	CASRVSGTSYNEQFF
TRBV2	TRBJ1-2	CASRGRANYGYTF
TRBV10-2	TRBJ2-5	CASSDSYQETQYF
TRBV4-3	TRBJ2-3	CASSQDYTGGRISSSTDTQYF
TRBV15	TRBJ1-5	CATKNGSPYSNQPQHF
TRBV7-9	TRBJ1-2	CASSPRNYGYTF
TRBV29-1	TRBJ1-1	CSVAPRLNTEAFF
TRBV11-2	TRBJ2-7	CASSLVRAEAYEQYF
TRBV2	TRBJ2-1	CAYQGATYNEQFF
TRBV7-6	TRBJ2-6	CASSLATGRLSSGANVLTF
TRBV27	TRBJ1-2	CASSTSQDSRKGYTF
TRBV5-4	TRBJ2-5	CASSRGGGAWGETQYF
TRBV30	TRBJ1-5	CAWDLAENQPQHF
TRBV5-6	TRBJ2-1	CASSLRRLAGGSTEQFF
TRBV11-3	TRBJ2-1	CASSLTGEEQFF
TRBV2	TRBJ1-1	CASRFWGGKDAEAFF
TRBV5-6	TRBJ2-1	CASSRTSGIRSYNEQFF
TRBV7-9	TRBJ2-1	CASSGGLAGDRNEQFF
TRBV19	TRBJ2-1	CASTSDRYNEQFF
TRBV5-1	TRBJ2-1	CASSLIGASGRNEQFF
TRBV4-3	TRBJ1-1	CASSQDGQGGTEAFF
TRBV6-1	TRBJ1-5	CASSEWPLNSLAISPQHF
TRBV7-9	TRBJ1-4	CASSQDSGEKLFF
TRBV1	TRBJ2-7	CTSSQDSRGHEQYF
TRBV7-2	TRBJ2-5	CASRRVTDIRETQYF